These T cell receptor beta chains were read from a single sample in a study of PD-L1 blockade in urothelial cancer. Here immunoSEQ multiplex PCR was the method, and the copy in TCRdb shows in-frame clones only, minus some. Among under 100,000 clones, nearly 90% were seen once, and the ten largest hold 1.5% to 2%. The sequencing used PBMCs, collected around atezolizumab (anti-PD-L1) treatment. The receptors were sampled from a man aged 55 to 70 with urothelial cancer. Both conserved end residues are part of each CDR3. The order of the fields is J gene, V gene, CDR3 protein.

J gene: TRBJ2-6
V gene: TRBV30
CDR3 protein: CAFGTGFSGANVLTF

J gene: TRBJ1-1
V gene: TRBV6-6
CDR3 protein: CASSQGTGVGIAEAFF

J gene: TRBJ2-7
V gene: TRBV30
CDR3 protein: CAWSGIGTRNEQYF

J gene: TRBJ2-2
V gene: TRBV9
CDR3 protein: CASNRGGTGELFF

J gene: TRBJ2-2
V gene: TRBV11-3
CDR3 protein: CASSLGLAGELFF

J gene: TRBJ2-5
V gene: TRBV18
CDR3 protein: CASSPRVAGGLLNQETQYF

J gene: TRBJ2-7
V gene: TRBV18
CDR3 protein: CASSEYQGALYEQYF

J gene: TRBJ2-1
V gene: TRBV6-1
CDR3 protein: CASSDGSWRAQQIQFF

J gene: TRBJ1-2
V gene: TRBV30
CDR3 protein: CAWRAGQLAYGYTF

J gene: TRBJ1-1
V gene: TRBV27
CDR3 protein: CASRPTGGAWTEAFF

J gene: TRBJ2-6
V gene: TRBV30
CDR3 protein: CAWSPYGSGANVLTF

J gene: TRBJ2-7
V gene: TRBV19
CDR3 protein: CASSTFRGGSYEQYF

J gene: TRBJ2-7
V gene: TRBV5-4
CDR3 protein: CASSLDQGSPYEQYF

J gene: TRBJ2-1
V gene: TRBV5-1
CDR3 protein: CPRLGGRALGRNEQFF